This entry lists 20 T cell receptor beta chains sequenced from one sample in a study of blood T cell repertoires in COVID-19. This table comes from immunoSEQ multiplex PCR, and its TCRdb copy is limited to in-frame clones, with some not included. The table lists about 200,000 clones, 84% of them singletons. The sample was peripheral blood. The source of these receptors is a woman in her 50s with active or convalescent COVID-19.

The chain carries TRBV9 and TRBJ1-6; possibly TRBD1 for D (6 bases). The ends were cut back, 1 base at V and 9 bases at J, with 14 bases in the middle. The germline gives CDR1 SGDLS, CDR2 YYNGEE. The CDR3 is 15 residues long. CDR3 amino acids: CASSVLQGGGSPLHF. The CDR3 nucleotides read TGTGCCAGCAGCGTACTACAGGGAGGGGGTTCACCCCTCCACTTT.

This clone was detected ten times or more. The chain employs TRBV6-2 or TRBV6-3 and TRBJ1-6, with TRBD1 matching over 9 bases. V shed 0 bases and J 10 bases; nucleotides not matched to a gene: 7. The germline V gene has CDR1 MNHEY and CDR2 SVGEGT. This CDR3 region has 16 residues. The CDR3 loop is CASSYSTGQGGSPLHF. CDR3 DNA: TGTGCCAGCAGTTACTCGACGGGACAGGGAGGGTCACCCCTCCACTTT.

This chain connects TRBV5-1 to TRBJ2-7, with 10 bases that match TRBD1. Germline V CDR1 and CDR2: SGHRS, YFSETQ. The trim removed 8 bases at V and 3 bases at J, leaving 8 bases unmatched. The CDR3 has 14 residues. The CDR3 loop is CASCAGTGVYEQYF. The CDR3 region has the DNA TGCGCCAGTTGTGCCGGGACAGGGGTCTACGAGCAGTACTTC. The full variable domain, in which reference TRBV5-1 and TRBJ2-7 provide the parts outside the CDR3, is KAGVTQTPRYLIKTRGQQVTLSCSPISGHRSVSWYQQTPGQGLQFLFEYFSETQRNKGNFPGRFSGRQFSNSRSEMNVSTLELGDSALYLCASCAGTGVYEQYFGPGTRLTVT.

V gene TRBV5-5 combines with J gene TRBJ1-2, with TRBD1 as a possible D gene (5 bases). The CDR3 runs to 12 residues. Germline V gene data show CDR1 as SGHKS and CDR2 as YYEKEE (reference sequence). V shed 1 base and J shed 10 bases, with 11 bases lying between them. For the CDR3, the DNA is TGTGCCAGCAGCTTGCCCCAGGGCGCCTACACCTTC. It is translated as CASSLPQGAYTF.

J is TRBJ2-1 and V is TRBV4-1; D not resolved. V was pared by 0 bases and J by 10 bases, with 10 bases between. This CDR3 has 13 residues. CDR1 is MGHRA and CDR2 is YSYEKL in the germline V gene. The CDR3 reads CASSQDPTSEQFF. The CDR3 bases are TGCGCCAGCAGCCAAGATCCAACATCGGAGCAGTTCTTC.

This chain connects TRBV7-8 to TRBJ1-2; D gene unclear. Germline lookup yields CDR1 SGHVS and CDR2 FQNEAQ. V shed 1 base and J shed 5 bases, with 8 bases lying between them. The CDR3 contains 13 residues. The DNA for the CDR3 is TGTGCCAGCAGCTTAGGGCAGGATTATGGCTACACCTTC. Protein product: CASSLGQDYGYTF.

This rearrangement joins TRBV6-6 to TRBJ2-3; 9 bases align to TRBD2. This CDR3 is 14 amino acids long. Germline V gives CDR1 MNHNY, CDR2 SVGAGI (reference sequence). V was pared by 0 bases and J by 6 bases, with 1 base of the junction left unmatched. The chain's CDR3 is CASSYSSGGDTQYF. The CDR3 DNA reads as TGTGCCAGCAGTTACTCTAGCGGGGGTGATACGCAGTATTTT.

This clone showed up just once. The chain joins TRBV28 to TRBJ1-5, with 11 bases identical to TRBD1. CDR1 MDHEN and CDR2 SYDVKM come from the germline V gene. The V and J ends lost 6 bases and 1 base, in that order; junction bases with no gene match: 5. The CDR3 contains 16 residues. CDR3 sequence: CASSGQGAGSNQPQHF. The CDR3 coding sequence is TGTGCCAGCAGCGGACAGGGGGCTGGGAGCAATCAGCCCCAGCATTTT.

This clone was found a few times. The chain is built from TRBV5-6 and TRBJ1-4; a possible D gene is TRBD1 (6 bases). Trimming removed 5 bases at V and 4 bases at J, with 12 bases between. The germline V gene has CDR1 SGHDT and CDR2 YYEEEE. This CDR3 spans 14 amino acids. The CDR3 DNA reads TGTGCCAGCAGACTACGAGGGGGTAATGAAAAACTGTTTTTT. Its translation: CASRLRGGNEKLFF.

The chain links TRBV6-5 to TRBJ2-1; 9 nucleotides match TRBD2. The V gene end was trimmed by 8 bases and the J gene end by 9 bases; junction bases not matched to a gene: 14. Per germline, CDR1 MNHEY and CDR2 SVGAGI. The CDR3 totals 15 residues. The CDR3 nucleotides are TGTGCCAGCCAGCAGTTAGGGACTAGCACTCCTGAGCAGTTCTTC. Protein sequence: CASQQLGTSTPEQFF.

This clone was counted a single time. The chain employs TRBV5-1 and TRBJ1-3; D unclear. The CDR3 sequence is 16 residues long. Germline loops: CDR1 SGHRS, CDR2 YFSETQ. Trimming stripped 0 bases from V and 0 bases from J, with 10 bases between. Here the CDR3 DNA reads TGCGCCAGCAGCTTGGTCGGCGGGAACTCTGGAAACACCATATATTTT. It specifies CASSLVGGNSGNTIYF.

The rearrangement joins TRBV19 to TRBJ2-7; 11 bases agree with TRBD2. The germline V gene has CDR1 LNHDA and CDR2 SQIVND (reference sequence). CDR3 length: 17 residues. V was pared by 9 bases and J by 3 bases, with 16 bases of the junction left unmatched. For the CDR3, the DNA is TGTGCCAGCCTTGGGACTAGCGGAAACCGTATTTTCTACGAGCAGTACTTC. Encoded protein: CASLGTSGNRIFYEQYF.

The J gene is TRBJ1-1, the V gene TRBV5-1; 7 bases map to TRBD1. The CDR3 extends over 14 amino acids. Germline CDR1 and CDR2: SGHRS and YFSETQ. Trimming took 1 base from V and 5 from J; bases not matched to a gene: 5. CDR3 coding DNA: TGCGCCAGCAGCTTGTCCAGGGGGTGGACTGAAGCTTTCTTT. Its protein product is CASSLSRGWTEAFF.

The CDR3 DNA reads as TGTGCCAGCAGTGACTCCGACAGGGCCCTTGGCTACACCTTC. This translates into CASSDSDRALGYTF. The rearrangement links TRBV6-4 to TRBJ1-2, with TRBD1 identical over 7 bases. The CDR3 length is 14 residues. Germline V CDR1 and CDR2: MRHNA, SNTAGT. After removal of 0 bases from V and 7 bases from J, the junction contained 5 bases not matched to a gene.

This clone has a single count. The CDR3 DNA follows: TGTGCCAGCAGACGCTCTAGCGGGAGAGGGAATGAGCAGTTCTTC. Translation gives CASRRSSGRGNEQFF. V gene TRBV27 combines with J gene TRBJ2-1, with 10 bases fitting TRBD2. There are 15 residues in the CDR3. Trimming cost V 6 bases and J 7 bases; bases outside gene matches: 9. From germline, CDR1 is MNHEY and CDR2 SMNVEV (reference sequence).

The gene calls are TRBV25-1 and TRBJ2-1, with 10 bases lining up with TRBD2. This CDR3 region has 15 residues. Germline V lookup: CDR1 MGHDK, CDR2 SYGVNS. V was clipped by 1 base and J by 9 bases; unmatched bases: 6. CDR3 sequence (DNA): TGTGCCAGCAGTGAATTGTCTAGCGGGAGTGTTGAGCAGTTCTTC. The encoded protein is CASSELSSGSVEQFF.

The chain links TRBV2 to TRBJ2-3; 9 nucleotides agree with TRBD1. V lost 7 bases and J lost 2; bases outside the gene matches: 4. The CDR3 length is 14 residues. Germline V CDR1 and CDR2: SNHLY, FYNNEI. Written as DNA, the CDR3 is TGTGCCAGCATGTGGGACAGGGACACAGATACGCAGTATTTT. This codes for CASMWDRDTDTQYF.

The chain links TRBV3-1 (or the pseudogene TRBV3-2) to TRBJ1-2, with D perhaps matching TRBD1 (5 bases). The CDR3 totals 12 residues. The germline V and J ends were trimmed by 0 bases and 14 bases, with 13 bases remaining between them. Per the germline V gene, CDR1 is LGHDT and CDR2 is YNNKEL (reference sequence). The DNA for the CDR3 is TGTGCCAGCAGCCAAGACATCAGGGTCCTTACCTTC. Translating it yields CASSQDIRVLTF.

The rearrangement uses TRBV5-1 and TRBJ1-1; D not resolved. The CDR3 has 14 amino acids. The germline gives CDR1 SGHRS, CDR2 YFSETQ. The V gene lost 5 bases and the J gene lost 5 bases, with 16 bases spanning the gap. The CDR3 loop reads CASSFASGETEAFF. CDR3 sequence (DNA): TGCGCCAGCAGTTTTGCGTCGGGAGAAACTGAAGCTTTCTTT.

This chain links TRBV5-1 with TRBJ2-1; 9 bases are a match to TRBD2. Germline-derived CDR1 and CDR2 are SGHRS and YFSETQ. CDR3 size: 15 residues. Unmatched junction bases numbered 8, after V lost 2 bases and J lost 8 bases. CDR3 DNA sequence: TGCGCCAGCAGCTTTGCGCGGGAGGGGACCGATGAGCAGTTCTTC. Translation: CASSFAREGTDEQFF.